This T cell receptor (beta chain) originates from a study of T cells in Graves' hyperthyroidism and ophthalmopathy. This clonotype was seen at least ten times. Amplification yielded TCR beta CDR3 regions, with RNA transcripts as the source. The TCR CDR3 was amplified in a first-round RT-PCR using the HTBI primer set. TCRdb reprocessed the multiplex PCR reads with MiXCR, giving one entry per CDR3 protein. The data hold approximately 510,000 distinct CDR3 sequences, with roughly 20% observed a single time. Trimming at V came to 5 bases and at J to 1 base, leaving 6 bases not matched to a gene. This CDR3 region has 18 residues.

The rearrangement uses TRBV12-3 or TRBV12-4 and TRBJ2-2, with 14 bases fitting TRBD2. What was sequenced was blood. The source of this sequence is a man younger than 35 with Graves' hyperthyroidism. In DNA form, the CDR3 reads TGTGCCAGCAGTCTATATGGGACTAGCGGGGGGAACACCGGGGAGCTGTTTTTT. This encodes CASSLYGTSGGNTGELFF.